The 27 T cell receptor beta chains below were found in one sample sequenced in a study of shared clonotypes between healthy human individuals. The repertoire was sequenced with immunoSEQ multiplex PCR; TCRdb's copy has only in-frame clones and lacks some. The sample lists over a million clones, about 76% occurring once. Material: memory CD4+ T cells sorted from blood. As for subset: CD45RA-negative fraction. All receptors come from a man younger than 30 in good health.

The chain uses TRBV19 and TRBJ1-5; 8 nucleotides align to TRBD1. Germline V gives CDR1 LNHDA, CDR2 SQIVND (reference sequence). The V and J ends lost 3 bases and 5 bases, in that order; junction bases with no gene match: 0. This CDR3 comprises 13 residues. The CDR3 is CASSMDRDQPQHF. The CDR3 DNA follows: TGTGCCAGTAGTATGGACAGGGATCAGCCCCAGCATTTT.

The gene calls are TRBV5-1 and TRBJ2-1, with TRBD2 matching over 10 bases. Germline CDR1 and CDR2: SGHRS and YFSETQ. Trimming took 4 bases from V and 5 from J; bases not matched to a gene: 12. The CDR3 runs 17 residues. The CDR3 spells CASSLWPLAGADNEQFF. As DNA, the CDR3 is TGCGCCAGCAGCCTGTGGCCTCTAGCGGGAGCGGACAATGAGCAGTTCTTC. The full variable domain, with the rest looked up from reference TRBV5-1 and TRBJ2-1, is KAGVTQTPRYLIKTRGQQVTLSCSPISGHRSVSWYQQTPGQGLQFLFEYFSETQRNKGNFPGRFSGRQFSNSRSEMNVSTLELGDSALYLCASSLWPLAGADNEQFFGPGTRLTVL.

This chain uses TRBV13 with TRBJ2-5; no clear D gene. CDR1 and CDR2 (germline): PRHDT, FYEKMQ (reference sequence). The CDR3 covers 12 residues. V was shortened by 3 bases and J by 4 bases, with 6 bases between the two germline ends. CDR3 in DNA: TGTGCCAGCAGCTTTGACCGAGAGACCCAGTACTTC. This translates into CASSFDRETQYF.

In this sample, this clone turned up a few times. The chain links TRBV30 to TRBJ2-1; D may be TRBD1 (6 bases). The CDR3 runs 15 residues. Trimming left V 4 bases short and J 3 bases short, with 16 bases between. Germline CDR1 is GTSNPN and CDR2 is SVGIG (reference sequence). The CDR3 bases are TGTGCCTGGAATAAAAGACAGGCTAGCTACAATGAGCAGTTCTTC. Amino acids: CAWNKRQASYNEQFF.

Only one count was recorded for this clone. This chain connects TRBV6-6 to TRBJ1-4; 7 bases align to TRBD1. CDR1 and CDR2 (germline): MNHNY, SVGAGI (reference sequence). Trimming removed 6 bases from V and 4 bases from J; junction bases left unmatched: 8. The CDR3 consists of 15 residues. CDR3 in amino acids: CASSPGTANNEKLFF. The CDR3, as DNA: TGTGCCAGCAGCCCCGGGACAGCTAATAATGAAAAACTGTTTTTT.

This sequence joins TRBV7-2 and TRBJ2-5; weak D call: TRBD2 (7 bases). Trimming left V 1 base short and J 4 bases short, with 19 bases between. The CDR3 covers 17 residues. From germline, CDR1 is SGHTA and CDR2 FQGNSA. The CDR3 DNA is TGTGCCAGCAGCTTAGTTTATGCGGGAGAGGGGGGAGAGACCCAGTACTTC. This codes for CASSLVYAGEGGETQYF.

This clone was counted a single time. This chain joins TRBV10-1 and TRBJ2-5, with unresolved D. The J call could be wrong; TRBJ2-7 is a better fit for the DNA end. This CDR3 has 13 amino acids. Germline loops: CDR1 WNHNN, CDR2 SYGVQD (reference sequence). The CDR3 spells CASIHCDSYEQYF. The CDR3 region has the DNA TGCGCCAGCATACACTGTGACTCCTACGAGCAGTACTTC.

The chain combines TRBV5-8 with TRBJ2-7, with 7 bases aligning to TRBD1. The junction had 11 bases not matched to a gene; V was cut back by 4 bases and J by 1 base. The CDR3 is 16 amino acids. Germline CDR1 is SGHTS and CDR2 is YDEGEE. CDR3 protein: CASSRTGQAISYEQYF. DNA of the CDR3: TGTGCCAGCAGCCGAACCGGACAGGCCATTTCCTACGAGCAGTACTTC.

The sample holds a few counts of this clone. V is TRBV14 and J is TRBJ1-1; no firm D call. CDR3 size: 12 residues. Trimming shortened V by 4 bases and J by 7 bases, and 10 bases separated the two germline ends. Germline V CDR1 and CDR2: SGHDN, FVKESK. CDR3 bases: TGTGCCAGCAGCCGAGATCACATTGAAGCTTTCTTT. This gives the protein CASSRDHIEAFF.

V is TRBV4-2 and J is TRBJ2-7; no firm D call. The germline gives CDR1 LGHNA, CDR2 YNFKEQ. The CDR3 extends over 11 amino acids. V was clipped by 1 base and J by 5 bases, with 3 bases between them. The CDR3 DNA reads TGTGCCAGCAGCCAAGTTGACGAGCAGTACTTC. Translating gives CASSQVDEQYF.

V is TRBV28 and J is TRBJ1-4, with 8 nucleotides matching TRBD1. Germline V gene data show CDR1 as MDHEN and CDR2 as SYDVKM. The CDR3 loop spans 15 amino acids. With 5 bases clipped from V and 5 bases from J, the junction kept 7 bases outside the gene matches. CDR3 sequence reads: CASSGSGTGNEKLFF. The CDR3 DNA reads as TGTGCCAGCAGTGGCTCCGGGACAGGAAATGAAAAACTGTTTTTT.

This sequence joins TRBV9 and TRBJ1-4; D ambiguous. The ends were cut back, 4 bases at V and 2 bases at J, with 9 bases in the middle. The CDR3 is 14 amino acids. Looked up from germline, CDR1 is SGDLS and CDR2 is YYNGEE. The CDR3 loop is CASSSTPTNEKLFF. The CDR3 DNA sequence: TGTGCCAGCAGCTCGACACCGACTAATGAAAAACTGTTTTTT. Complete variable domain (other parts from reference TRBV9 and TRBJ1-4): DSGVTQTPKHLITATGQRVTLRCSPRSGDLSVYWYQQSLDQGLQFLIQYYNGEERAKGNILERFSAQQFPDLHSELNLSSLELGDSALYFCASSSTPTNEKLFFGSGTQLSVL.

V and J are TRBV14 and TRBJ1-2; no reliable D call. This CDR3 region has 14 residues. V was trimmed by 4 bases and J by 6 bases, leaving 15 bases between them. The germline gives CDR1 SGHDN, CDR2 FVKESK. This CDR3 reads CASSRSNPLDGYTF. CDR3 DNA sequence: TGTGCCAGCAGCCGGTCAAATCCCCTCGATGGCTACACCTTC. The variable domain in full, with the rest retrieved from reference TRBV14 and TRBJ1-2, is EAGVTQFPSHSVIEKGQTVTLRCDPISGHDNLYWYRRVMGKEIKFLLHFVKESKQDESGMPNNRFLAERTGGTYSTLKVQPAELEDSGVYFCASSRSNPLDGYTFGSGTRLTVV.

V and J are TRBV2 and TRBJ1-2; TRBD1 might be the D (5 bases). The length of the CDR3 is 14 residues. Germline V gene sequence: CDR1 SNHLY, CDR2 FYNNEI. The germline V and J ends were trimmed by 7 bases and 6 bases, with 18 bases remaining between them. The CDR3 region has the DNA TGTGCCAGCACCCGGGGGGGAGGGATGCATGGCTACACCTTC. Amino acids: CASTRGGGMHGYTF.

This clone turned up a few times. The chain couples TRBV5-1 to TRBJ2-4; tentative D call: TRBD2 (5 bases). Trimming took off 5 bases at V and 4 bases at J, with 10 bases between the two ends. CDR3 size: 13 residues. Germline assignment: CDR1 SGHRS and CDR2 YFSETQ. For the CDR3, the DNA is TGCGCCAGCAGAGAGGGCAGTAAAAACATTCAGTACTTC. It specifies CASREGSKNIQYF.

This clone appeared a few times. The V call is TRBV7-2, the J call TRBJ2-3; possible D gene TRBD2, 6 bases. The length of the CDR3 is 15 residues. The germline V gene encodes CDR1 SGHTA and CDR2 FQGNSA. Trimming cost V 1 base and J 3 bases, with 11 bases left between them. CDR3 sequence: CASSLDKGGTDTQYF. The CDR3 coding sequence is TGTGCCAGCAGCTTAGATAAGGGAGGAACAGATACGCAGTATTTT.

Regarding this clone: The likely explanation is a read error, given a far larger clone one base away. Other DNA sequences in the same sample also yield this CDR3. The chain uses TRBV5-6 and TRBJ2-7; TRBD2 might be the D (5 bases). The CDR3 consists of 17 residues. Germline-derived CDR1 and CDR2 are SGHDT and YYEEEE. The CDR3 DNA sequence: TGCGCCAGCAGCTTGTTGGCGGGTTTTGAGAGCTCCTACGAGCAGTACTTC. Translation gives CASSLLAGFESSYEQYF. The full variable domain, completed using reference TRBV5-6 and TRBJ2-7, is DAGVTQSPTHLIKTRGQQVTLRCSPKSGHDTVSWYQQALGQGPQFIFQYYEEEERQRGNFPDRFSGHQFPNYSSELNVNALLLGDSALYLCASSLLAGFESSYEQYFGPGTRLTVT.

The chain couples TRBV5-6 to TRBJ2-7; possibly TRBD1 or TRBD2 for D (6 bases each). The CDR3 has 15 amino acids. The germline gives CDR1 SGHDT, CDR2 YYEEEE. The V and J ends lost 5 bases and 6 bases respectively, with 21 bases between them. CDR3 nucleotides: TGTGCCAGCAGTCGGATGGGGGGCGGGTTCTTCGAGCAGTACTTC. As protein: CASSRMGGGFFEQYF.

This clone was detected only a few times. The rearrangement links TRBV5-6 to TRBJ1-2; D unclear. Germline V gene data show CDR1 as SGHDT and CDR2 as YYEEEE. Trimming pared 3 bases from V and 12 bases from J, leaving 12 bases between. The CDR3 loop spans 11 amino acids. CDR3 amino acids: CASSSTVGDTF. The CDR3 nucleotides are TGTGCCAGCAGCTCTACCGTCGGGGACACCTTC. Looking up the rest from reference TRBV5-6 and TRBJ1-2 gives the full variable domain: DAGVTQSPTHLIKTRGQQVTLRCSPKSGHDTVSWYQQALGQGPQFIFQYYEEEERQRGNFPDRFSGHQFPNYSSELNVNALLLGDSALYLCASSSTVGDTFGSGTRLTVV.

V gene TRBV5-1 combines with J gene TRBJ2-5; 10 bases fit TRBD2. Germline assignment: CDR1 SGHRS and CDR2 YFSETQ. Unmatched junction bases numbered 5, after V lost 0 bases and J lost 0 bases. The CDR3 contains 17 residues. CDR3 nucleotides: TGCGCCAGCAGCTTGGTCGCTAGCGGGGGATACCAAGAGACCCAGTACTTC. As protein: CASSLVASGGYQETQYF.

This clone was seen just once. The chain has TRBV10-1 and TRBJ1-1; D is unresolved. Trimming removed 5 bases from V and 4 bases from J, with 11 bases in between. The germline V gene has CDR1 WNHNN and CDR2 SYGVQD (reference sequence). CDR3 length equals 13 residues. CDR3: CASSRTATTEAFF. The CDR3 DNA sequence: TGCGCCAGCAGTCGTACGGCGACCACTGAAGCTTTCTTT.

The CDR3 reads CASSPGLAVGETQYF. CDR3 sequence (DNA): TGCGCCAGCAGCCCCGGACTAGCGGTCGGAGAGACCCAGTACTTC. This rearrangement joins TRBV4-3 to TRBJ2-5; 10 bases are a match to TRBD2. The CDR3 is 15 residues long. With V trimmed by 4 bases and J by 4 bases, 6 bases remained unmatched. Looked up from germline, CDR1 is LGHNA and CDR2 is YSLEER.

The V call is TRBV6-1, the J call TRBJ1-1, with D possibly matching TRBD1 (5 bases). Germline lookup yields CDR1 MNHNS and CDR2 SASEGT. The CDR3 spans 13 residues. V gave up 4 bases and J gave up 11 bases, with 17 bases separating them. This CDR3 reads CASSALGAGRAFF. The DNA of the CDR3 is TGTGCCAGCAGTGCGCTAGGGGCCGGGAGGGCTTTCTTT.

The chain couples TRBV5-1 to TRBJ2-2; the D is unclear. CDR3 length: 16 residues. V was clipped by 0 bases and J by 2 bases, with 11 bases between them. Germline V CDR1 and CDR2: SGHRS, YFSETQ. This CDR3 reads CASSLVQAFNTGELFF. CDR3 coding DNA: TGCGCCAGCAGCTTGGTTCAGGCCTTCAACACCGGGGAGCTGTTTTTT.

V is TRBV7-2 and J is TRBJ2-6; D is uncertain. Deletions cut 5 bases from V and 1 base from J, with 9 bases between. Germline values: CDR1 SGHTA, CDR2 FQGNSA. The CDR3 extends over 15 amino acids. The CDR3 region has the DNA TGTGCCAGCAGCCACCCGTATTCTGGGGCCAACGTCCTGACTTTC. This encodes CASSHPYSGANVLTF.

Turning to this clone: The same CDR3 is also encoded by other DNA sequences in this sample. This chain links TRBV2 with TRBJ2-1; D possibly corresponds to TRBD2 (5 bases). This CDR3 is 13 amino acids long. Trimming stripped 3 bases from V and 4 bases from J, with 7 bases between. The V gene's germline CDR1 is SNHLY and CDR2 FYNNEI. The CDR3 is CASSELAYNEQFF. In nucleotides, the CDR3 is TGTGCCAGCAGTGAGTTAGCGTACAATGAGCAGTTCTTC.

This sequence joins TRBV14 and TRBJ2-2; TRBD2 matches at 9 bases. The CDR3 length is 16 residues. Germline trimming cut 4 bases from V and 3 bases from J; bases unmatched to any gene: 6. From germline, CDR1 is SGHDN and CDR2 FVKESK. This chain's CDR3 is CASSPTWTSDTGELFF. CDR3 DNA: TGTGCCAGCAGCCCAACTTGGACTAGCGACACCGGGGAGCTGTTTTTT.